Listed here are 27 T cell receptor beta chains from one sample, sequenced in a study of T cell responses to AZD1222 COVID-19 vaccine. Only in-frame clones appear in the TCRdb table, and some are missing; sequencing was by immunoSEQ multiplex PCR. The top ten hold about 2.3% of the sample, which has 150,000 to 200,000 clones, 85% to 95% seen once. The source material was peripheral blood, sampled on day 0 of AZD1222 vaccination. The receptors come from an adult in good health.

This clone was seen just once. This chain uses TRBV18 with TRBJ2-7; D remains ambiguous. The V end was cut by 3 bases, the J end by 5 bases, with 11 bases between. CDR3 length: 13 residues. Germline CDR1 is KGHSH and CDR2 is LQKENI. CDR3 in DNA: TGTGCCAGCTCACCCGGGCGGAGCGACGAGCAGTACTTC. It codes for CASSPGRSDEQYF.

The V gene is TRBV28, the J gene TRBJ2-5; no clear D. With 2 bases removed from V and 5 bases from J, the gap between germline ends came to 9 bases. The length of the CDR3 is 13 residues. Germline V gene sequence: CDR1 MDHEN, CDR2 SYDVKM. CDR3 in DNA: TGTGCCAGCAGTTTAGAGGCCCGGGAGACCCAGTACTTC. Translating it yields CASSLEARETQYF.

The J gene is TRBJ2-5, the V gene TRBV7-2, with 10 bases that match TRBD2. Trimming took 5 bases from V and 8 from J; bases not matched to a gene: 11. Germline-derived CDR1 and CDR2 are SGHTA and FQGNSA. The CDR3 covers 15 residues. CDR3 loop: CASSAQEGLAETQYF. The CDR3 bases are TGTGCCAGCAGCGCGCAAGAAGGACTAGCGGAAACCCAGTACTTC.

V and J are TRBV5-1 and TRBJ2-3, with TRBD2 matching 8 bases. The CDR3 sequence is 16 residues long. Germline V gene lookup returns CDR1 SGHRS and CDR2 YFSETQ. J lost 4 bases, V lost 4 bases, and 11 bases had no gene match. The CDR3 protein is CASSDPAGEVADTQYF. The CDR3 DNA reads TGCGCCAGCAGCGACCCAGCGGGGGAGGTGGCAGATACGCAGTATTTT.

The chain links TRBV5-1 to TRBJ2-7; 8 bases line up with TRBD1. V dropped 4 bases and J dropped 3; count of bases not matched to a gene: 6. Germline loops: CDR1 SGHRS, CDR2 YFSETQ. This CDR3 is 14 amino acids long. Here the CDR3 reads CASSRGQGGYEQYF. CDR3 coding DNA: TGCGCCAGCAGCCGCGGACAGGGTGGCTACGAGCAGTACTTC.

The sample holds one count of this clone. CDR3 coding DNA: TGCGCCAGCAGCCCCGCCGGACTAGCGGGCCAAGAGACCCAGTACTTC. Translating it yields CASSPAGLAGQETQYF. The chain couples TRBV5-1 to TRBJ2-5; 11 bases align to TRBD2. CDR1 SGHRS and CDR2 YFSETQ come from the germline V gene. The J segment lost 1 base and the V segment lost 4 bases, leaving 6 bases of the junction unmatched. The CDR3 runs 16 residues.

The chain links TRBV6-5 to TRBJ1-3; D is possibly TRBD1 (5 bases). The CDR3 has 15 residues. V was shortened by 6 bases and J by 0 bases, with 12 bases between the two germline ends. Germline lookup yields CDR1 MNHEY and CDR2 SVGAGI. In DNA, the CDR3 is TGTGCCAGCAGCCTAGACAGACGCTCTGGAAACACCATATATTTT. This codes for CASSLDRRSGNTIYF.

V usage is TRBV28 and J usage is TRBJ1-4; no reliable D call. Germline values: CDR1 MDHEN, CDR2 SYDVKM. Between the trimmed V and J ends, which lost 6 bases and 10 bases, there was a span of 9 bases. There are 11 residues in the CDR3. CDR3: CASSWWGKLFF. The CDR3 bases are TGTGCCAGCAGCTGGTGGGGAAAACTGTTTTTT.

The table lists this clone with a few counts. The chain has TRBV10-3 and TRBJ1-6; 8 positions match TRBD1. The CDR3 consists of 15 residues. With V trimmed by 7 bases and J by 5 bases, 7 bases remained unmatched. In germline, CDR1 is ENHRY, CDR2 SYGVKD. The CDR3 sequence: CAINGQGMNNSPLHF. CDR3 sequence (DNA): TGTGCCATCAACGGACAGGGTATGAATAATTCACCCCTCCACTTT.

This clone is a singleton in its sample. The rearrangement uses TRBV7-2 and TRBJ2-3; maybe TRBD2 (6 bases). The CDR3 is 15 residues long. The germline V gene encodes CDR1 SGHTA and CDR2 FQGNSA. V shed 5 bases and J shed 1 base, with 13 bases lying between them. The CDR3: CASSPPGLRTDTQYF. CDR3 DNA sequence: TGTGCCAGCAGCCCTCCGGGACTCCGCACAGATACGCAGTATTTT.

This chain joins TRBV3-1 (or the pseudogene TRBV3-2) and TRBJ2-7; 7 positions match TRBD2. J lost 0 bases, V lost 1 base, and 9 bases had no gene match. The CDR3 length is 17 residues. In germline, CDR1 is LGHDT, CDR2 YNNKEL (reference sequence). Here the CDR3 DNA reads TGTGCCAGCAGCCAAGCTTTGACTAGCCGATCCTCCTACGAGCAGTACTTC. Encoded protein: CASSQALTSRSSYEQYF.

This clone was counted a few times. This chain joins TRBV3-1 (or the pseudogene TRBV3-2) and TRBJ2-3; tentative D call: TRBD2 (6 bases). In germline, CDR1 is LGHDT, CDR2 YNNKEL (reference sequence). The V end lost 4 bases, the J end lost 3 bases, and 11 bases lay between the germline ends. CDR3 length equals 14 residues. The CDR3 protein is CASSLAVRTDTQYF. CDR3 bases: TGTGCCAGCAGCCTAGCGGTGCGAACAGATACGCAGTATTTT.

The chain couples TRBV3-1 (or the pseudogene TRBV3-2) to TRBJ2-1; D remains unclear. The CDR3 consists of 13 residues. Deletions cut 4 bases from V and 10 bases from J, with 14 bases between. The germline gives CDR1 LGHDT, CDR2 YNNKEL (reference sequence). In DNA, the CDR3 is TGTGCCAGCAGCCCGCTGGACCGAGGAGAGCAGTTCTTC. Its translation is CASSPLDRGEQFF.

The chain links TRBV7-9 to TRBJ1-4; perhaps TRBD1 as D (6 bases). Looked up from germline, CDR1 is SEHNR and CDR2 is FQNEAQ (reference sequence). V lost 4 bases to trimming and J lost 15 bases, with 24 bases between them. There are 15 residues in the CDR3. CDR3 loop: CASSSPKPGHVSLFF. CDR3 nucleotides: TGTGCCAGCAGCTCCCCCAAGCCGGGACATGTCAGCTTGTTTTTT.

The chain combines TRBV3-1 (or the pseudogene TRBV3-2) with TRBJ2-7; D ambiguous. CDR3 length: 13 amino acids. From germline, CDR1 is LGHDT and CDR2 YNNKEL (reference sequence). Deletions cut 0 bases from V and 5 bases from J, with 8 bases between. CDR3: CASSQDGLNEQYF. CDR3 coding DNA: TGTGCCAGCAGCCAAGATGGGCTCAACGAGCAGTACTTC.

The chain joins TRBV11-3 to TRBJ2-1, with TRBD1 matching 8 bases. The CDR3 runs to 15 residues. V lost 3 bases to trimming and J lost 3 bases; unmatched junction nucleotides: 4. Per germline, CDR1 SGHNT and CDR2 YENEEA. The DNA for the CDR3 is TGTGCCAGCAGCTTGGGGGACAGGCTCTACAATGAGCAGTTCTTC. This translates into CASSLGDRLYNEQFF.

This chain uses TRBV6-5 with TRBJ1-4, with unresolved D. Germline CDR1 reads MNHEY; CDR2 reads SVGAGI. This CDR3 is built from 14 residues. Trimming shortened V by 2 bases and J by 8 bases, and 12 bases separated the two germline ends. CDR3 protein: CASSYGGVGEKLFF. The CDR3 coding sequence is TGTGCCAGCAGTTACGGAGGAGTCGGGGAAAAACTGTTTTTT.

V and J are TRBV10-3 and TRBJ1-4; 10 bases line up with TRBD1. The CDR3 has 12 amino acids. Germline values: CDR1 ENHRY, CDR2 SYGVKD. V lost 8 bases, J lost 8 bases, and 2 bases stayed unmatched. The CDR3 DNA reads TGTGCCATCGGACAGGGGGAGGAAAAACTGTTTTTT. Translation: CAIGQGEEKLFF.

The V gene is TRBV6-5, the J gene TRBJ1-1; no clear D. The CDR3 contains 15 residues. The germline V gene encodes CDR1 MNHEY and CDR2 SVGAGI. The V and J ends lost 5 bases and 6 bases respectively, with 19 bases between them. The CDR3 protein is CASSPTTPLRSEAFF. The CDR3 DNA reads TGTGCCAGCAGTCCAACGACGCCCTTAAGGTCTGAAGCTTTCTTT.

This chain links TRBV6-5 with TRBJ1-2; no clear D. CDR3 size: 14 residues. Trimming took 2 bases from V and 4 from J, leaving 11 bases between them. From germline, CDR1 is MNHEY and CDR2 SVGAGI. The CDR3 DNA reads as TGTGCCAGCAGTTACAGGGAGTTCGGCTATGGCTACACCTTC. It is translated as CASSYREFGYGYTF.

The V and J genes are TRBV5-1 and TRBJ2-3, with 16 bases aligning to TRBD2. The CDR3 consists of 17 residues. V was pared by 4 bases and J by 2 bases, with 4 bases of the junction left unmatched. CDR1 SGHRS and CDR2 YFSETQ come from the germline V gene. The CDR3: CASSDGTSGRVTDTQYF. DNA of the CDR3: TGCGCCAGCAGCGATGGGACTAGCGGGAGGGTCACAGATACGCAGTATTTT.

CDR3 bases: TGTGCCAGCAGCGCTGGTTCGAACACTGAAGCTTTCTTT. Translation gives CASSAGSNTEAFF. The gene calls are TRBV2 and TRBJ1-1, with D uncertain. Germline CDR1 and CDR2: SNHLY and FYNNEI. The V end was cut by 6 bases, the J end by 1 base, with 9 bases between. This CDR3 contains 13 residues.

This rearrangement joins TRBV11-2 to TRBJ2-3; D is unresolved. This CDR3 has 17 residues. Germline CDR1 reads SGHAT; CDR2 reads FQNNGV. V lost 5 bases, J lost 3 bases, and 21 bases lay in between. The CDR3: CASSLRQIGSLTDTQYF. The CDR3 DNA sequence: TGTGCCAGCAGCCTCCGGCAGATCGGTTCCCTTACAGATACGCAGTATTTT.

V and J are TRBV28 and TRBJ2-2; D unclear. The V end lost 2 bases, the J end lost 9 bases, and 4 bases lay between the germline ends. Germline loops: CDR1 MDHEN, CDR2 SYDVKM. There are 11 residues in the CDR3. The CDR3, as DNA: TGTGCCAGCAGTTTAACAAGGGAGCTGTTTTTT. Its translation is CASSLTRELFF.

The chain carries TRBV19 and TRBJ2-5; 10 nucleotides agree with TRBD1. The junction had 15 bases not matched to a gene; V was cut back by 5 bases and J by 6 bases. From germline, CDR1 is LNHDA and CDR2 SQIVND (reference sequence). The CDR3 runs 17 residues. The CDR3 sequence: CASSPGAGQGNVKTQYF. The CDR3 nucleotides are TGTGCCAGTAGTCCAGGAGCGGGACAGGGGAATGTAAAGACCCAGTACTTC.

This clone was seen only once. The same CDR3 can be traced to other DNA sequences in this sample. The chain couples TRBV7-2 to TRBJ2-3; the match to TRBD2 covers 10 bases. The V segment lost 0 bases and the J segment 0 bases; nucleotides outside the gene matches: 6. The CDR3 consists of 18 residues. Germline V gene data show CDR1 as SGHTA and CDR2 as FQGNSA. The CDR3 bases are TGTGCCAGCAGCTTAGCGCGGGCTAGCGGGGGAAGCACAGATACGCAGTATTTT. This sequence encodes CASSLARASGGSTDTQYF.

CDR3 region: CAWSLLVSGNTIYF. CDR3 in DNA: TGTGCCTGGAGTTTGTTAGTCTCTGGAAACACCATATATTTT. V gene TRBV30 combines with J gene TRBJ1-3; no clear D. Trimming left V 2 bases short and J 0 bases short, with 8 bases between. Germline V gene lookup returns CDR1 GTSNPN and CDR2 SVGIG (reference sequence). CDR3 length equals 14 residues.